Listed below are T cell receptor beta chains from one sample, sequenced in a study of memory CD4+ T cells and cytomegalovirus serostatus. TCRdb's table, derived via immunoSEQ multiplex PCR, lists solely in-frame clones and lacks some. This sample has about 57,000 clones, with around 85% found just once. The sample taken for sequencing was memory CD4+ T cells from blood. All receptors come from an adult in good health and CMV-seronegative. The CDR3 runs from the conserved cysteine through the conserved F or W. Each record gives: CDR3 length, V gene, J gene, clone size, D gene, CDR3 DNA, CDR3 protein. D genes are given only for firm matches. For some rows the clone size is stated as once, few or many, or as a class when expanded; others skip it.

16,TRBV5-1,TRBJ2-3,.,TRBD1,TGCGCCAGCAGCTGGGCCCGGGACAGGCGGGAAGATACGCAGTATTTT,CASSWARDRREDTQYF
13,TRBV2,TRBJ2-1,once,.,TGTGCCAGCGGGGGGACCTCCTACAATGAGCAGTTCTTC,CASGGTSYNEQFF
13,TRBV10-1,TRBJ2-2,.,.,TGCGCCAGCAGTGATCGGGGCACCGGGGAGCTGTTTTTT,CASSDRGTGELFF
15,TRBV4-1,TRBJ1-1,.,TRBD1,TGCGCCAGCAGCCTGCGGACAGGACGGAACACTGAAGCTTTCTTT,CASSLRTGRNTEAFF
12,TRBV18,TRBJ1-1,.,TRBD1,TGTGCCAGCTCCCCGGACAGGATTGGGGCTTTCTTT,CASSPDRIGAFF
15,TRBV7-7,TRBJ2-1,few,.,TGTGCCAGCAGCGTCGATTGGGGGGCGAACAATGAGCAGTTCTTC,CASSVDWGANNEQFF
15,TRBV29-1,TRBJ2-3,.,TRBD2,TGCAGCGTCCGCAAAGGGGCGGGAGGTGCAGATACGCAGTATTTT,CSVRKGAGGADTQYF
14,TRBV6-4,TRBJ1-6,.,TRBD1,TGTGCCAGCCGGGACAGCTCCTATAATTCACCCCTCCACTTT,CASRDSSYNSPLHF
15,TRBV19,TRBJ1-1,.,.,TGTGCCAGTAGTATAGGAGCGGTTTCGAACACTGAAGCTTTCTTT,CASSIGAVSNTEAFF
13,TRBV6-5,TRBJ2-7,.,.,TGTGCCAGCAGTGACAGGATTGGGCGGGAGCAGTACTTC,CASSDRIGREQYF
14,TRBV2,TRBJ2-7,.,.,TGTGCCACCCTAAGGGTGGGGGCCGCCTACGAGCAGTACTTC,CATLRVGAAYEQYF
15,TRBV5-1,TRBJ1-1,once,TRBD1,TGCGCCAGCAGCTTGGTAGGACAGGGAAACACTGAAGCTTTCTTT,CASSLVGQGNTEAFF
17,TRBV15,TRBJ2-3,.,TRBD2,TGTGCCACCAGGGGAGCGGGGGGGGAGGGAAGCACAGATACGCAGTATTTT,CATRGAGGEGSTDTQYF
16,TRBV2,TRBJ2-1,.,TRBD1,TGTGCCAGCAGTCCCACGACAGGGGGGGGTTACAATGAGCAGTTCTTC,CASSPTTGGGYNEQFF
17,TRBV5-1,TRBJ2-5,once,TRBD2,TGCGCCAGCAGCTTGAGCAATCCGGGACTAGCAGGGGAGACCCAGTACTTC,CASSLSNPGLAGETQYF
14,TRBV7-2,TRBJ2-1,.,TRBD1,TGTGCCAGCAGCTTGGGACAGGGGGTGGATGAGCAGTTCTTC,CASSLGQGVDEQFF
16,TRBV4-1,TRBJ1-5,few,TRBD1,TGCGCCAGCAGCCAAGCCCCGGCCAGGGGGGCTCAGCCCCAGCATTTT,CASSQAPARGAQPQHF
20,TRBV4-1,TRBJ1-6,.,TRBD1,TGCGCCAGCAGCCGACAGACAGGGGGTCATGGTGGCTCCTATAATTCACCCCTCCACTTT,CASSRQTGGHGGSYNSPLHF
16,TRBV15,TRBJ2-7,.,TRBD2,TGTGCCACCAGCACTAGGACTAGCGGGAGGTCCTACGAGCAGTACTTC,CATSTRTSGRSYEQYF
12,TRBV2,TRBJ2-5,.,.,TGTGCCAGCACGGGACTCTCAGAGACCCAGTACTTC,CASTGLSETQYF
15,TRBV5-1,TRBJ2-2,few,.,TGCGCCAGCAGCTTGGAGTTTCGAAACACCGGGGAGCTGTTTTTT,CASSLEFRNTGELFF
14,TRBV27,TRBJ2-3,.,.,TGTGCCAGCCGCGGGCGGACCCAGATGGATACGCAGTATTTT,CASRGRTQMDTQYF
14,TRBV5-7,TRBJ1-2,.,.,TGTGCCAGCAGCTTGGTCGAGTCTAACTATGGCTACACCTTC,CASSLVESNYGYTF
15,TRBV5-1,TRBJ2-5,.,.,TGCGCCAGCAGCTTGGGAGGGTCAGTCCAAGAGACCCAGTACTTC,CASSLGGSVQETQYF